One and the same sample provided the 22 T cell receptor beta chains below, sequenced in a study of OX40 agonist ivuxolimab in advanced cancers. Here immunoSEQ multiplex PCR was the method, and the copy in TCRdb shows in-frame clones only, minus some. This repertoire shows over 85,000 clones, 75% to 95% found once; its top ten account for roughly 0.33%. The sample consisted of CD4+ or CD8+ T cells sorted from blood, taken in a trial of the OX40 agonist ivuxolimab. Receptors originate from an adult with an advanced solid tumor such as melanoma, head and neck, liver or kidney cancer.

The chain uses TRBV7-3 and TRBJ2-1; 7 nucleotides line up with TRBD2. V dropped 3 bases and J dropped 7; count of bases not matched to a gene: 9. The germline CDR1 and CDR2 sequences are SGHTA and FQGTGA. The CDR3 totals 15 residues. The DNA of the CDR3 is TGTGCCAGCAGCTTGCTGGGAGGGCCAAATAATGAGCAGTTCTTC. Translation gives CASSLLGGPNNEQFF.

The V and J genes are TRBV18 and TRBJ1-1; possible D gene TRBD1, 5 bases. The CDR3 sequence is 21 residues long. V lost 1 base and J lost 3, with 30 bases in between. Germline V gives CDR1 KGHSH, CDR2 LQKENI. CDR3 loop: CASSPLFSMGTVGGADTEAFF. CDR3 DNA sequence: TGTGCCAGCTCACCACTTTTTTCAATGGGGACCGTTGGAGGGGCGGACACTGAAGCTTTCTTT.

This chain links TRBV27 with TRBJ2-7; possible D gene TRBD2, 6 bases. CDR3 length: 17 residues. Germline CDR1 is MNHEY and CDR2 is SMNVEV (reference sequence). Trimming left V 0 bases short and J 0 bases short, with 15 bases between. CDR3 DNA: TGTGCCAGCAGTTTATCAGCGCGGAGGGCCGGCTCCTACGAGCAGTACTTC. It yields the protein CASSLSARRAGSYEQYF.

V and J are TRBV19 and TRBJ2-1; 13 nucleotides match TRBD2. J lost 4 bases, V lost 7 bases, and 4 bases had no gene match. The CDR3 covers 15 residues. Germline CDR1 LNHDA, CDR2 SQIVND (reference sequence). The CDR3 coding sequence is TGTGCCAGTAATCGACTAGCGGGGGGATACAATGAGCAGTTCTTC. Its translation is CASNRLAGGYNEQFF.

In nucleotides, the CDR3 is TGTGCCAGCAGCTTGGAGGCTTGGGAGGACGGGGAGCTGTTTTTT. Translating it yields CASSLEAWEDGELFF. The chain has TRBV5-5 and TRBJ2-2, with D maybe TRBD2 (6 bases). The CDR3 length is 15 residues. Trimming stripped 0 bases from V and 7 bases from J, with 13 bases between. The germline V gene has CDR1 SGHKS and CDR2 YYEKEE (reference sequence).

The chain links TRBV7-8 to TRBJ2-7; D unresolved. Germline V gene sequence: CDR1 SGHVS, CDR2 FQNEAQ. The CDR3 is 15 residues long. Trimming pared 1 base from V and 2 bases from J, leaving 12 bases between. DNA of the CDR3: TGTGCCAGCAGCTTAGTTTCCAGCGTCGCCTACGAGCAGTACTTC. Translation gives CASSLVSSVAYEQYF.

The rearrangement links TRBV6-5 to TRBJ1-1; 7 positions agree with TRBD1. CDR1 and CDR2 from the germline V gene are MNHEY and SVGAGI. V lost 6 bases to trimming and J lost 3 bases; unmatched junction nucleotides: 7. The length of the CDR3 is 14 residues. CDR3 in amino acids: CASSSPGQYTEAFF. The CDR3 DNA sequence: TGTGCCAGCAGCAGCCCGGGACAGTACACTGAAGCTTTCTTT.

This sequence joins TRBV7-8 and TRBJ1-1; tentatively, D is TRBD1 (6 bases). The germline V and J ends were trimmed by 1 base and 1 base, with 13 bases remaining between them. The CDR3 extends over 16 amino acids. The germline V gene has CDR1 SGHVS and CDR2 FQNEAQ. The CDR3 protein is CASSLGRLTGNTEAFF. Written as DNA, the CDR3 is TGTGCCAGCAGCTTAGGCCGGCTGACAGGGAACACTGAAGCTTTCTTT.

CDR3 loop: CASSFTAGGMNTEAFF. The CDR3 DNA follows: TGTGCCAGCAGCTTCACAGCCGGCGGGATGAACACTGAAGCTTTCTTT. The chain recombines TRBV7-2 with TRBJ1-1; D gene unclear. CDR1 and CDR2 from the germline V gene are SGHTA and FQGNSA. Deletions cut 3 bases from V and 0 bases from J, with 14 bases between. The CDR3 totals 16 residues.

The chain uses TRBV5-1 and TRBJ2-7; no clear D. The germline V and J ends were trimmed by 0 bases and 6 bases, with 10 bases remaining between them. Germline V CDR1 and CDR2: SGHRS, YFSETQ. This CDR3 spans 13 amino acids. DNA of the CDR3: TGCGCCAGCAGCTTGGAAGTCTTCGGCGAGCAGTACTTC. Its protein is CASSLEVFGEQYF.

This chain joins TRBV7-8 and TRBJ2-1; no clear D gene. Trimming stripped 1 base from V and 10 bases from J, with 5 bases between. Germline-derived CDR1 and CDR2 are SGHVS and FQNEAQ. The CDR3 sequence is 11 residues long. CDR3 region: CASSLGVEQFF. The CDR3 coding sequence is TGTGCCAGCAGCTTAGGTGTAGAGCAGTTCTTC.

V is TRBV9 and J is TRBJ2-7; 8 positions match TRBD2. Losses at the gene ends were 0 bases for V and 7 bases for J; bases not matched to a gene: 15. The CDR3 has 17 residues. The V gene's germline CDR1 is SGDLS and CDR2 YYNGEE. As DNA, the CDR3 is TGTGCCAGCAGCGTAGGACCCCACAGAGCGGGAGCTGGGGAGCAGTACTTC. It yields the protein CASSVGPHRAGAGEQYF.

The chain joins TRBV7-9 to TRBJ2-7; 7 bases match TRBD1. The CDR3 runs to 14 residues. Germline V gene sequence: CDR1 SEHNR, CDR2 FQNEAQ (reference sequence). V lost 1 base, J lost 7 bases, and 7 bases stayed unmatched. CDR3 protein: CASSLVWTGGEQYF. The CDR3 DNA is TGTGCCAGCAGCTTAGTTTGGACAGGCGGTGAGCAGTACTTC.

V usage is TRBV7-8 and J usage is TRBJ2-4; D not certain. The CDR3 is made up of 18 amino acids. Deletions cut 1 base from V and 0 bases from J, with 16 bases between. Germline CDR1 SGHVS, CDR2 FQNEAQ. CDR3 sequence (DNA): TGTGCCAGCAGCTTAGGTCAGCGATTGTCCCTAGCCAAAAACATTCAGTACTTC. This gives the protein CASSLGQRLSLAKNIQYF.

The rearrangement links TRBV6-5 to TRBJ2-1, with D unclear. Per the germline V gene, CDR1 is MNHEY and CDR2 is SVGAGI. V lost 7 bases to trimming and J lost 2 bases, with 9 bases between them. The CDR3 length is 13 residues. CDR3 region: CASTTDAYNEQFF. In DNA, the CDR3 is TGTGCCAGCACCACCGACGCCTACAATGAGCAGTTCTTC.

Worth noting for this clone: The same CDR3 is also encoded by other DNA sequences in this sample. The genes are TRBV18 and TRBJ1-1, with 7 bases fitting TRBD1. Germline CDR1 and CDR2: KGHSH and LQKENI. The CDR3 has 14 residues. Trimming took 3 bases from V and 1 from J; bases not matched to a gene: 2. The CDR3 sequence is CASSPNRGNTEAFF. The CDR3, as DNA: TGTGCCAGCTCACCGAACAGGGGGAACACTGAAGCTTTCTTT. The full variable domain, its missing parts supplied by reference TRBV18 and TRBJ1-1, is NAGVMQNPRHLVRRRGQEARLRCSPMKGHSHVYWYRQLPEEGLKFMVYLQKENIIDESGMPKERFSAEFPKEGPSILRIQQVVRGDSAAYFCASSPNRGNTEAFFGQGTRLTVV.

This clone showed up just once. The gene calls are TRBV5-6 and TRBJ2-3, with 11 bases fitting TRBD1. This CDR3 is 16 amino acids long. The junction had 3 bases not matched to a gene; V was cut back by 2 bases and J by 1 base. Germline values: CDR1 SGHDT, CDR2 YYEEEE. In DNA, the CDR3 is TGTGCCAGCAGCTTCGGGGACAGGGGGGGCACAGATACGCAGTATTTT. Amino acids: CASSFGDRGGTDTQYF.

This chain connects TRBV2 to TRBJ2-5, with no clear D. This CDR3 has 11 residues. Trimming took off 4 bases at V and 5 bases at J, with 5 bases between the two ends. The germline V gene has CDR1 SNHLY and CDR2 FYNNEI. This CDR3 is CASSVEETQYF. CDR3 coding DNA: TGTGCCAGCAGTGTAGAGGAGACCCAGTACTTC. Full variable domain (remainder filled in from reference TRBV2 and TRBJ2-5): EPEVTQTPSHQVTQMGQEVILRCVPISNHLYFYWYRQILGQKVEFLVSFYNNEISEKSEIFDDQFSVERPDGSNFTLKIRSTKLEDSAMYFCASSVEETQYFGPGTRLLVL.

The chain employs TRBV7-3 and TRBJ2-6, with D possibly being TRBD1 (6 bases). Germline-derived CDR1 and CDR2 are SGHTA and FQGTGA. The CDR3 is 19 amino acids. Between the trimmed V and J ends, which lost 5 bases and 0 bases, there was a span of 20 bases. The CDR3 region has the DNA TGTGCCAGCAGCGGACCACAGGGCCCTTCCCTCTCTGGGGCCAACGTCCTGACTTTC. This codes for CASSGPQGPSLSGANVLTF.

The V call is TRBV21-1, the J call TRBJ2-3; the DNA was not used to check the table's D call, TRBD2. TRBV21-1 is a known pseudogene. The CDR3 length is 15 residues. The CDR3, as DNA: TGTGCCAGCAGCCCCCTGGGGGGGTACACAGATACGCAGTATTTT. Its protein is CASSPLGGYTDTQYF.

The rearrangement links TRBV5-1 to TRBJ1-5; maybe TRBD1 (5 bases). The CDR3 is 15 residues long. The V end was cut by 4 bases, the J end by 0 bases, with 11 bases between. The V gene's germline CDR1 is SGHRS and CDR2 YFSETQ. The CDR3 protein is CASSPWGGSNQPQHF. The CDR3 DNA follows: TGCGCCAGCAGCCCGTGGGGCGGTAGCAATCAGCCCCAGCATTTT.

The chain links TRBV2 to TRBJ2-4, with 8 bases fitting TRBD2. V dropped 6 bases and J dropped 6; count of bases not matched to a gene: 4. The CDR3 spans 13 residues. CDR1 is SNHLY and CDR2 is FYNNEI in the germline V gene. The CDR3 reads CASSGLAPNIQYF. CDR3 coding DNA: TGTGCCAGCAGCGGACTAGCTCCAAACATTCAGTACTTC. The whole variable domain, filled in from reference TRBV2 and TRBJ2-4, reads EPEVTQTPSHQVTQMGQEVILRCVPISNHLYFYWYRQILGQKVEFLVSFYNNEISEKSEIFDDQFSVERPDGSNFTLKIRSTKLEDSAMYFCASSGLAPNIQYFGAGTRLSVL.